These T cell receptor beta chains were read from a single sample in a study of long-term antiretroviral therapy in people with HIV. Clones were read by immunoSEQ multiplex PCR, and TCRdb kept only the in-frame ones, dropping some. This sample carries fewer than 30,000 clones, approximately 77% of them seen once, and the ten largest clones take approximately 6%. The specimen was unsorted PBMCs, collected 4.4 years after starting antiretroviral therapy. All receptors come from a man younger than 40 with HIV. The CDR3 runs from the conserved cysteine through the conserved F or W. A D gene is named only where the DNA matches it firmly. Expanded clones are given a class, and other clones once, few, many or no size at all.

d_call	j_call	clone_size	v_call	cdr3_aa	cdr3_nt
-	TRBJ1-2	few	TRBV27	CASRPRQMNYGYTF	TGTGCCAGCAGGCCGAGACAAATGAACTATGGCTACACCTTC
-	TRBJ1-2	-	TRBV28	CASSSPGRWEHGYTF	TGTGCCAGCAGTTCCCCGGGGCGCTGGGAACATGGCTACACCTTC
-	TRBJ2-2	-	TRBV6-5	CASRAGTNTGELFF	TGTGCCAGCAGGGCAGGAACGAACACCGGGGAGCTGTTTTTT
TRBD2	TRBJ2-3	-	TRBV6-5	CASSSSGSLADTQYF	TGTGCCAGCAGTTCGAGCGGGAGCTTGGCAGATACGCAGTATTTT
TRBD1	TRBJ2-7	few	TRBV28	CASSSTGGESYEQYF	TGTGCCAGCAGTTCGACAGGGGGAGAGTCCTACGAGCAGTACTTC
-	TRBJ2-1	once	TRBV10-2	CASSATGRRGVDEQFF	TGCGCCAGCAGTGCGACGGGACGAAGGGGAGTGGATGAGCAGTTCTTC
TRBD1	TRBJ2-7	-	TRBV5-4	CASSLVSQGGYEQYF	TGTGCCAGCAGCTTGGTTTCACAGGGGGGCTACGAGCAGTACTTC
-	TRBJ1-3	-	TRBV19	CASSRGLSDPDTIYF	TGTGCCAGTAGTAGAGGACTTAGTGATCCAGACACCATATATTTT
-	TRBJ2-7	-	TRBV7-9	CASSLSGREDEQYF	TGTGCCAGCAGCTTATCAGGGCGTGAGGACGAGCAGTACTTC
-	TRBJ2-2	-	TRBV6-5	CASSYATGELFF	TGTGCCAGCAGTTATGCTACCGGGGAGCTGTTTTTT
TRBD1	TRBJ1-6	-	TRBV7-2	CASSLTGGSSPLHF	TGTGCCAGCAGCTTAACAGGGGGCTCTTCACCCCTCCACTTT
-	TRBJ2-5	once	TRBV27	CASSFWGQHGETQYF	TGTGCCAGCAGTTTCTGGGGTCAGCACGGGGAGACCCAGTACTTC
TRBD1	TRBJ1-2	few	TRBV7-9	CASSPPGGFGYTF	TGTGCCAGCAGCCCTCCAGGGGGATTTGGCTACACCTTC
TRBD2	TRBJ2-7	-	TRBV7-6	CASSLRETSYEQYF	TGTGCCAGCAGCTTGCGGGAGACCTCCTACGAGCAGTACTTC
-	TRBJ1-1	-	TRBV6-4	CASAPPRHRVPLWTEAFF	TGTGCCAGCGCCCCCCCACGGCACAGGGTTCCATTATGGACTGAAGCTTTCTTT
-	TRBJ2-6	-	TRBV19	CASSIGARGLLWGANVLTF	TGTGCCAGTAGTATAGGGGCGCGGGGCCTACTTTGGGGGGCCAACGTCCTGACTTTC
-	TRBJ1-2	once	TRBV5-1	CASSGTGYGYTF	TGCGCCAGCAGTGGGACGGGCTATGGCTACACCTTC
-	TRBJ1-1	-	TRBV5-4	CASSFPAGGEAFF	TGTGCCAGCAGCTTTCCGGCCGGGGGGGAAGCTTTCTTT
TRBD1	TRBJ2-7	once	TRBV27	CASSLDRESRQYF	TGTGCCAGCAGTTTGGACAGGGAATCTCGGCAGTACTTC
-	TRBJ2-7	-	TRBV5-4	CASSLAVSYEQYF	TGTGCCAGCAGCTTGGCGGTATCGTACGAGCAGTACTTC
-	TRBJ2-3	-	TRBV19	CASSIITADTQYF	TGTGCCAGTAGTATAATAACGGCAGATACGCAGTATTTT
TRBD1	TRBJ2-7	-	TRBV19	CASSTWTGDEQYF	TGTGCCAGTAGTACCTGGACAGGGGACGAGCAGTACTTC
TRBD1	TRBJ2-7	-	TRBV5-1	CASSPSHGTGLYEQYF	TGCGCCAGCAGTCCGTCACACGGGACAGGGTTATACGAGCAGTACTTC
TRBD1	TRBJ1-1	-	TRBV6-1	CASIRDRGLNTEAFF	TGTGCCAGCATTAGAGACAGGGGGCTGAACACTGAAGCTTTCTTT
-	TRBJ2-5	-	TRBV20-1	CSARPQETQYF	TGCAGTGCTAGACCCCAAGAGACCCAGTACTTC
-	TRBJ2-1	-	TRBV10-3	CAISPNNEQFF	TGTGCCATCAGCCCTAACAATGAGCAGTTCTTC
-	TRBJ1-1	-	TRBV19	CASSIGRSALAGAFF	TGTGCCAGTAGTATCGGACGGTCCGCCCTAGCAGGAGCTTTCTTT
TRBD1	TRBJ1-1	-	TRBV5-1	CASSLALTGEIEAFF	TGCGCCAGCAGCTTGGCCCTGACAGGGGAGATAGAAGCTTTCTTT
-	TRBJ1-1	-	TRBV27	CASSLRSGPWTLNTEAFF	TGTGCCAGCAGTTTAAGATCCGGGCCTTGGACACTGAACACTGAAGCTTTCTTT
TRBD2	TRBJ2-6	-	TRBV7-8	CASSPGLAGGPGANVLTF	TGTGCCAGCAGCCCTGGACTAGCGGGGGGGCCTGGGGCCAACGTCCTGACTTTC
TRBD1	TRBJ1-1	-	TRBV5-6	CASSWGTGGNTEAFF	TGTGCCAGCAGCTGGGGCACAGGGGGAAACACTGAAGCTTTCTTT
-	TRBJ1-1	-	TRBV25-1	CASSEVTRDEAFF	TGTGCCAGCAGTGAAGTTACCAGGGACGAAGCTTTCTTT
-	TRBJ1-4	-	TRBV4-2	CASSRGAEKLFF	TGTGCCAGCAGCCGGGGGGCAGAAAAACTGTTTTTT
-	TRBJ2-7	few	TRBV18	CASSPRSEQYF	TGTGCCAGCTCACCCCGGAGCGAGCAGTACTTC
-	TRBJ1-1	-	TRBV5-1	CASSLSRGTEAFF	TGCGCCAGCAGCTTGTCTAGGGGCACTGAAGCTTTCTTT
TRBD1	TRBJ1-5	-	TRBV6-1	CASSVSTGGDQPQHF	TGTGCCAGCAGTGTTTCGACAGGGGGGGACCAGCCCCAGCATTTT
-	TRBJ1-1	-	TRBV21-1	CASSRRWKPANNTEAFF	TGTGCCAGCAGTCGGAGGTGGAAGCCAGCAAACAACACTGAAGCTTTCTTT
-	TRBJ1-4	-	TRBV18	CASSPSEKLFF	TGTGCCAGCTCACCGAGTGAAAAACTGTTTTTT
TRBD2	TRBJ2-5	-	TRBV27	CASSLRTAGEETQYF	TGTGCCAGCAGCCTACGGACAGCGGGGGAAGAGACCCAGTACTTC
-	TRBJ2-7	few	TRBV5-1	CASSLSGSESYEQYF	TGCGCCAGCAGTCTGTCAGGTTCTGAATCCTACGAGCAGTACTTC
TRBD1	TRBJ2-1	-	TRBV13	CASSYRDRAVDEQFF	TGTGCCAGCAGCTACCGGGACAGGGCGGTCGATGAGCAGTTCTTC
-	TRBJ2-1	-	TRBV5-1	CASSLNGMGDEQFF	TGCGCCAGCAGCTTAAATGGGATGGGGGATGAGCAGTTCTTC
-	TRBJ2-7	few	TRBV20-1	CSAGVSEQYF	TGCAGTGCTGGGGTTTCGGAGCAGTACTTC
-	TRBJ2-1	-	TRBV4-3	CASSQEGSAGVQFF	TGCGCCAGCAGCCAAGAAGGTAGCGCAGGGGTACAGTTCTTC
-	TRBJ2-7	-	TRBV4-1	CASSQGYGYEQYF	TGCGCCAGCAGCCAAGGATACGGCTACGAGCAGTACTTC
-	TRBJ2-7	-	TRBV7-9	CASSYVGGAGSEQYF	TGTGCCAGCAGCTACGTGGGGGGAGCTGGGAGCGAGCAGTACTTC
-	TRBJ2-5	once	TRBV9	CASSVDTAQETQYF	TGTGCCAGCAGCGTAGACACAGCCCAAGAGACCCAGTACTTC
-	TRBJ2-3	-	TRBV7-9	CASSPRTDTQYF	TGTGCCAGCAGCCCTCGGACAGATACGCAGTATTTT
TRBD2	TRBJ2-2	-	TRBV19	CASSGPSGRITGELFF	TGTGCCAGTAGTGGGCCTAGCGGGAGGATAACCGGGGAGCTGTTTTTT
-	TRBJ2-7	-	TRBV10-3	CAISEGGGGSGYEQYF	TGTGCCATCAGTGAGGGTGGTGGAGGGTCTGGCTACGAGCAGTACTTC
-	TRBJ2-2	-	TRBV2	CASSEVIGLGELFF	TGTGCCAGCAGTGAAGTGATAGGACTCGGGGAGCTGTTTTTT
TRBD1	TRBJ2-7	once	TRBV14	CASSRGRTDRGRYEQYF	TGTGCCAGCAGCCGAGGGCGCACGGACAGGGGGCGATACGAGCAGTACTTC
-	TRBJ1-1	-	TRBV2	CASSELFKGTEAFF	TGTGCCAGCAGTGAATTGTTTAAAGGCACTGAAGCTTTCTTT